The sequence of this T cell receptor (beta chain) was determined in a study of T cell repertoires in cytomegalovirus infection. Study overall: Used in the study were CMV epitopes, some recently identified and HLA-C-restricted, others well-studied and HLA-B-restricted. Broader study findings: In two of eight donors, the top clonotype was HLA-C-restricted CMV-specific.

Points on this clonotype: Its target is unknown.

One entry per CDR3 protein results from TCRdb running MiXCR on the reads. The table includes hundreds of thousands of distinct CDR3 sequences, about 39% detected once. This CDR3 is built from 16 residues. CDR1 is SGHVS, CDR2 FNYEAQ, per germline. Between the trimmed V and J ends, which lost 1 base and 1 base, there was a span of 8 bases. The clonotype was recovered from a human donor in good health (CMV status not recorded). Some clones in this sample may be carry-over from other donors' samples. The specimen comprised cultured PBMCs, sampled from culture after CMV antigen stimulation. J is TRBJ2-6 and V is TRBV7-6, with D unclear. CDR3 residues: CASSLESASGANVLTF. The CDR3 region has the DNA TGTGCCAGCAGCTTAGAGTCCGCATCTGGGGCCAACGTCCTGACTTTC.